This T cell receptor (beta chain) was obtained from a study of vaccination and CD4 T cells after COVID-19. Study-level background: The authors exposed cells to overlapping spike peptides derived from SARS-CoV-2, HCoV-NL63, HCoV-OC43 and HCoV-229E.

The CDR3 has 13 amino acids. The V gene's germline CDR1 is MNHNS and CDR2 SASEGT. V dropped 8 bases and J dropped 6 bases, with 14 bases sitting between them. Sequencing of the DNA from cultured CD4+ T cells was carried out with the Oncomine TCR Beta short-read assay. TCRdb re-analysed the PCR reads in MiXCR, keeping a single row per CDR3 protein. The sample lists some 20,000 distinct CDR3 sequences; about 44% were seen once. Study-wide findings and caveats: Researchers report that a median roughly 90% of reactive clones in convalescent patients surfaced only post-vaccination.

Only a few counts were recorded for this clonotype. As yet, its antigen is unknown. Treatment meaning: approximately 9-day PBMC culture with coronavirus spike peptide pools or control peptides (ViraFEST assay). First, ViraFEST expanded antigen-specific T cells with peptide pools, and next it sequenced the TCRs. The clonotype originates from a human donor who had recovered from COVID-19. The V call is TRBV6-1, the J call TRBJ2-1, with D hard to call. Sequenced material: CD4+ T cells from blood, cultured in vitro, taken after SARS-CoV-2 vaccination. The CDR3 protein is CASSMTRANEQFF. The CDR3 DNA sequence: TGTGCCAGCTCGATGACCCGTGCCAATGAGCAGTTCTTC.